These 23 T cell receptor beta chains share one sample of origin, sequenced in a study of regulatory T cells in long-lasting Graves disease. Researchers made TCR beta libraries by using iRepertoire HTBI primers and running Arm-PCR on CDR3 regions. TCRdb re-called the multiplex PCR reads with MiXCR, one entry per CDR3 protein. The table has a few hundred thousand distinct CDR3 sequences, roughly 13% seen once. Time point: newly diagnosed GD, antithyroid drugs for less than 3 months. Isolated PBMC RNA provided the starting material for the TCR library. These data were likewise used in another study, on T cells in Graves' hyperthyroidism and ophthalmopathy.

The sequenced sample was peripheral blood mononuclear cells (PBMCs), obtained at new diagnosis, from a patient treated with antithyroid drugs. The source is a man aged 25 to 40 with Graves disease.

The V and J genes are TRBV20-1 and TRBJ1-6, with D perhaps matching TRBD1 (6 bases). The CDR3 spans 13 residues. Germline lookup yields CDR1 DFQATT and CDR2 SNEGSKA (reference sequence). Trimming shortened V by 2 bases and J by 8 bases, and 10 bases separated the two germline ends. Here the CDR3 DNA reads TGCAGTGCTAGATCGGACAGTGATTCACCCCTCCACTTT. Translation: CSARSDSDSPLHF.

The genes are TRBV20-1 and TRBJ1-5; 9 bases are a match to TRBD1. CDR1 DFQATT and CDR2 SNEGSKA come from the germline V gene (reference sequence). The CDR3 loop spans 15 amino acids. With 6 bases clipped from V and 3 bases from J, the junction kept 9 bases outside the gene matches. In DNA form, the CDR3 reads TGCAGTGCGGAACGGACAGGGGTGGTCAATCAGCCCCAGCATTTT. Translated: CSAERTGVVNQPQHF.

The DNA of the CDR3 is TGCGCCAGCAGTGAGGACAGGGGAAACATTCAGTACTTC. This sequence encodes CASSEDRGNIQYF. The chain employs TRBV10-2 and TRBJ2-4, with 8 bases that match TRBD1. The length of the CDR3 is 13 residues. The V gene's germline CDR1 is WSHSY and CDR2 SAAADI. The V segment lost 2 bases and the J segment 6 bases; nucleotides outside the gene matches: 0.

The chain carries TRBV7-9 and TRBJ2-1; no definite D call. V was cut by 2 bases and J by 9 bases, with 5 bases left in between. CDR1 is SEHNR, CDR2 FQNEAQ, per germline (reference sequence). The CDR3 has 11 amino acids. CDR3 coding DNA: TGTGCCAGCAGCTTAAGGCCTGAGCAGTTCTTC. The encoded protein is CASSLRPEQFF.

V usage is TRBV3-1 and J usage is TRBJ2-1, with 8 bases aligning to TRBD2. CDR3 size: 15 residues. Germline V gives CDR1 LGHDT, CDR2 YNNKEL (reference sequence). The J segment lost 10 bases and the V segment lost 1 base, leaving 9 bases of the junction unmatched. CDR3 amino acids: CASSQALAGPYEQFF. In DNA, the CDR3 is TGTGCCAGCAGCCAAGCCTTAGCGGGGCCCTACGAGCAGTTCTTC.

This clonotype was picked up many times. The chain links TRBV12-3 or TRBV12-4 to TRBJ2-1; D gene ambiguous. V lost 4 bases, J lost 6 bases, and 10 bases lay in between. The CDR3 sequence is 13 residues long. The CDR3 is CASSWVGSNEQFF. CDR3 coding DNA: TGTGCCAGCAGTTGGGTAGGGTCCAATGAGCAGTTCTTC.

This chain uses TRBV10-3 with TRBJ2-1; 9 nucleotides align to TRBD2. This CDR3 is built from 14 residues. Germline CDR1 ENHRY, CDR2 SYGVKD. J was trimmed by 8 bases and V by 8 bases; bases with no gene match: 10. The CDR3 coding sequence is TGTGCCATCTCTGGGCTAGCGGGACCCTATGAGCAGTTCTTC. This codes for CAISGLAGPYEQFF.

This clonotype was seen more than once but under ten times. The V gene is TRBV19, the J gene TRBJ2-1, with 10 bases aligning to TRBD1. The CDR3 spans 13 residues. Per the germline V gene, CDR1 is LNHDA and CDR2 is SQIVND (reference sequence). V lost 7 bases and J lost 5; bases outside the gene matches: 2. CDR3 amino acids: CASTGTGDNEQFF. In DNA form, the CDR3 reads TGTGCCAGTACCGGGACAGGGGACAATGAGCAGTTCTTC.

This clonotype was seen more than once but under ten times. V and J are TRBV12-3 or TRBV12-4 and TRBJ2-1; D may be TRBD1 (5 bases). This CDR3 spans 14 amino acids. V was cut by 6 bases and J by 9 bases, with 18 bases left in between. DNA of the CDR3: TGTGCCAGCAGGCATAGTAGTAGCCAGGGTGAGCAGTTCTTC. Its protein product is CASRHSSSQGEQFF.

The table lists this clonotype with a few counts. The chain combines TRBV29-1 with TRBJ2-7; 8 nucleotides align to TRBD1. The germline V gene has CDR1 SQVTM and CDR2 ANQGSEA. This CDR3 comprises 13 residues. Trimming cost V 7 bases and J 5 bases; bases outside gene matches: 10. The CDR3: CSAGTGHRNEQYF. CDR3 coding DNA: TGCAGCGCAGGGACAGGACATAGAAACGAGCAGTACTTC.

This clonotype was observed many times. This chain uses TRBV7-9 with TRBJ2-5, with TRBD2 matching over 11 bases. The V gene end was trimmed by 4 bases and the J gene end by 0 bases; junction bases not matched to a gene: 7. The germline gives CDR1 SEHNR, CDR2 FQNEAQ (reference sequence). The CDR3 length is 17 residues. Here the CDR3 DNA reads TGTGCCAGCAGCTGGCCCGGGACTAGCGGTTACCAAGAGACCCAGTACTTC. It encodes CASSWPGTSGYQETQYF.

This clonotype was observed many times. The chain joins TRBV12-3 or TRBV12-4 to TRBJ1-3, with D unclear. The CDR3 runs to 13 residues. Trimming removed 5 bases at V and 1 base at J, with 6 bases between. Written as DNA, the CDR3 is TGTGCCAGCAGTCTTTTTTCTGGAAACACCATATATTTT. It encodes CASSLFSGNTIYF.

In its sample, this clonotype was seen many times. The rearrangement joins TRBV24-1 to TRBJ1-2, with a tentative D call TRBD1 (6 bases). V was trimmed by 4 bases and J by 4 bases, leaving 9 bases between them. The V gene's germline CDR1 is KGHDR and CDR2 SFDVKD. CDR3 size: 13 residues. The CDR3 DNA reads as TGTGCCACCAGTGAGGACAGCGCCTATGGCTACACCTTC. Translated, it gives CATSEDSAYGYTF.

This clonotype has ten or more counts. This sequence joins TRBV3-1 and TRBJ2-1; 8 bases match TRBD2. The CDR3 consists of 15 residues. Losses at the gene ends were 1 base for V and 7 bases for J; bases not matched to a gene: 6. Germline V CDR1 and CDR2: LGHDT, YNNKEL (reference sequence). The CDR3: CASSQVKRERNEQFF. CDR3 nucleotides: TGTGCCAGCAGCCAAGTTAAGCGGGAGAGGAATGAGCAGTTCTTC.

In the case of this clonotype: Lacking the conserved final phenylalanine or tryptophan, this CDR3 likely reflects a read error. V is TRBV7-3 and J is TRBJ2-7; D is possibly TRBD1 or TRBD2 (6 bases each). The CDR3 is 13 amino acids. Germline V gene lookup returns CDR1 SGHTA and CDR2 FQGTGA. With 5 bases removed from V and 2 bases from J, the gap between germline ends came to 10 bases. CDR3 bases: TGTGCCAGCAGCCCCCGGGGGCCCTACGAGCAGTACTCC. Protein product: CASSPRGPYEQYS.

In its sample, this clonotype was seen many times. The rearrangement links TRBV2 to TRBJ2-5; the match to TRBD1 covers 9 bases. V dropped 6 bases and J dropped 3; count of bases not matched to a gene: 8. Per the germline V gene, CDR1 is SNHLY and CDR2 is FYNNEI. The CDR3 sequence is 15 residues long. The CDR3 spells CASRVDRGREETQYF. For the CDR3, the DNA is TGTGCCAGCAGAGTGGACAGGGGTAGAGAAGAGACCCAGTACTTC.

About this clonotype itself: A far larger clone is one nucleotide away, so this likely arose from a read error. V gene TRBV7-2 combines with J gene TRBJ2-3; D is unresolved. The CDR3 totals 12 residues. Germline V CDR1 and CDR2: SGHTA, FQGNSA. CDR3 residues: CASCLDSDTQYF. The CDR3 DNA reads as TGTGCCAGCTGCTTAGATTCAGATACGCAGTATTTT.

On this clonotype: A clone one base away is much larger, so this may be a read error. The V and J genes are TRBV7-2 and TRBJ2-2; D might be TRBD2 (5 bases). Germline V gene data show CDR1 as SGHTA and CDR2 as FQGNSA. The CDR3 extends over 12 amino acids. Written as DNA, the CDR3 is TGTGCCAGCAGACCTGAATCCGGGGAGCCGTTTTTT. Protein product: CASRPESGEPFF.

The chain employs TRBV13 and TRBJ2-3; 7 positions match TRBD2. This CDR3 is 14 amino acids long. With V trimmed by 6 bases and J by 3 bases, 6 bases remained unmatched. Germline V gene lookup returns CDR1 PRHDT and CDR2 FYEKMQ (reference sequence). CDR3 loop: CASSQAGLTDTQYF. The CDR3 DNA follows: TGTGCCAGCAGTCAAGCGGGGCTAACAGATACGCAGTATTTT.

This clonotype was picked up many times. The gene calls are TRBV29-1 and TRBJ2-1; 11 bases align to TRBD2. The V segment lost 6 bases and the J segment 8 bases; nucleotides outside the gene matches: 21. Looked up from germline, CDR1 is SQVTM and CDR2 is ANQGSEA. There are 18 residues in the CDR3. The CDR3 DNA follows: TGCAGCGTCCTACATCTAAGACTAGCGGGGACCCTAGGCGATGAGCAGTTCTTC. Encoded protein: CSVLHLRLAGTLGDEQFF.

In its sample, this clonotype was seen many times. V and J are TRBV20-1 and TRBJ2-7; D is uncertain. The V end lost 3 bases, the J end lost 1 base, and 7 bases lay between the germline ends. This CDR3 comprises 12 residues. CDR1 is DFQATT, CDR2 SNEGSKA, per germline (reference sequence). The CDR3 coding sequence is TGCAGTGCTAGTACTCTTTCCTACGAGCAGTACTTC. It encodes CSASTLSYEQYF.

This clonotype was recorded many times. The V gene is TRBV2, the J gene TRBJ2-5; maybe TRBD2 (5 bases). Germline CDR1 and CDR2: SNHLY and FYNNEI. This CDR3 region has 15 residues. Trimming pared 8 bases from V and 5 bases from J, leaving 21 bases between. Here the CDR3 reads CASGLGPSRRETQYF. For the CDR3, the DNA is TGTGCCAGCGGACTTGGGCCTTCCCGACGGGAGACCCAGTACTTC.

Ten or more counts support this clonotype. The chain carries TRBV20-1 and TRBJ1-1; a weak D match, TRBD1 (6 bases). Per germline, CDR1 DFQATT and CDR2 SNEGSKA (reference sequence). CDR3 size: 15 residues. The ends were cut back, 1 base at V and 2 bases at J, with 14 bases in the middle. The CDR3 DNA is TGCAGTGCTAGAGCAAGACAAGGGGGAAACACTGAAGCTTTCTTT. Translation: CSARARQGGNTEAFF.